A selection of T cell receptor beta chains follows, all from one sample in a study of OX40 agonist ivuxolimab in advanced cancers. The assay was immunoSEQ multiplex PCR, and TCRdb's table has in-frame clones only and misses some. The sample contains roughly 79,000 clones, approximately 80% of which appear only once. This sample comprised CD4+ or CD8+ T cells sorted from blood, obtained in a trial of the OX40 agonist ivuxolimab. Source of these receptors: an adult with an advanced solid tumor such as melanoma, head and neck, liver or kidney cancer. The CDR3 runs from the conserved cysteine through the conserved F or W. Fields, in order: V gene, clone size, J gene, D gene, CDR3 protein, CDR3 DNA. The D gene is left open where the match is weak. Clone size, where shown, is once, few, many, or a class for clones that have expanded.

>TRBV5-1|.|TRBJ2-5|TRBD2
CASSSNPGTRGETQYF
TGCGCCAGCAGCTCCAACCCCGGGACTAGGGGAGAGACCCAGTACTTC
>TRBV27|.|TRBJ2-1|TRBD1
CASSHGTDNEQFF
TGTGCCAGCAGTCACGGGACAGACAATGAGCAGTTCTTC
>TRBV30|.|TRBJ1-4|TRBD1
CAWSVGTGIEKLFF
TGTGCCTGGAGTGTAGGGACAGGGATTGAAAAACTGTTTTTT
>TRBV2|.|TRBJ2-7|TRBD2
CASRAGLAGAEGQYF
TGTGCCAGCAGGGCCGGACTAGCGGGAGCCGAGGGGCAGTACTTC
>TRBV21-1|.|TRBJ2-3|.
CASSNRDREGADTQYF
TGTGCCAGCAGCAATAGGGACAGGGAGGGAGCGGATACGCAGTATTTT
>TRBV4-1|.|TRBJ1-1|.
CASSQAGARPPEAFF
TGCGCCAGCAGCCAAGCTGGGGCGCGGCCCCCTGAAGCTTTCTTT
>TRBV7-7|once|TRBJ2-7|TRBD1
CASSRDRDFEQYF
TGTGCTAGCAGCCGGGACAGGGATTTCGAGCAGTACTTC
>TRBV29-1|.|TRBJ1-3|.
CSAGLSGNTIYF
TGCAGCGCTGGACTTTCTGGAAACACCATATATTTT
>TRBV27|few|TRBJ1-2|.
CASSLRGAGGDFGYTF
TGTGCCAGCAGTTTAAGGGGGGCGGGGGGAGATTTCGGCTACACCTTC
>TRBV6-5|few|TRBJ1-2|TRBD1
CASSKAGQFYGYTF
TGTGCCAGCAGCAAAGCGGGACAGTTTTATGGCTACACCTTC
>TRBV5-8|.|TRBJ2-1|TRBD2
CASSLGIAGDNEQFF
TGTGCCAGCAGCTTGGGGATAGCGGGAGACAATGAGCAGTTCTTC
>TRBV13|once|TRBJ1-3|.
CASSLTTQTRGNTIYF
TGTGCCAGCAGCTTGACCACCCAGACAAGGGGAAACACCATATATTTT
>TRBV7-2|.|TRBJ2-3|TRBD2
CASSLAAGGTDTQYF
TGTGCCAGCAGCTTAGCGGCGGGGGGTACAGATACGCAGTATTTT
>TRBV5-5|once|TRBJ1-5|.
CASSQERGPNQPQHF
TGTGCCAGCAGCCAAGAGAGGGGTCCCAATCAGCCCCAGCATTTT
>TRBV9|.|TRBJ2-1|.
CASSVAVNNEQFF
TGTGCCAGCAGCGTAGCGGTGAATAATGAGCAGTTCTTC
>TRBV5-5|.|TRBJ1-5|TRBD1
CASSKGQGPQPQHF
TGTGCCAGCAGCAAGGGACAGGGGCCTCAGCCCCAGCATTTT
>TRBV7-8|.|TRBJ1-2|.
CASSPREGRWHYGYTF
TGTGCCAGCAGCCCCAGAGAAGGCCGGTGGCACTATGGCTACACCTTC
>TRBV6-6|.|TRBJ2-2|.
CASSYGRARWSGELFF
TGTGCCAGCAGTTACGGAAGGGCTAGGTGGTCCGGGGAGCTGTTTTTT
>TRBV28|.|TRBJ1-5|.
CASSLLSGAQPQHF
TGTGCCAGCAGTTTATTATCGGGGGCCCAGCCCCAGCATTTT
>TRBV7-9|.|TRBJ1-2|.
CASSLKGPLGYTF
TGTGCCAGCAGCTTAAAGGGACCTCTTGGCTACACCTTC
>TRBV6-1|.|TRBJ2-2|TRBD1
CASSGGTGGMGFNAGELFF
TGTGCCAGCAGTGGTGGGACAGGGGGAATGGGCTTTAACGCCGGGGAGCTGTTTTTT
>TRBV19|.|TRBJ1-2|.
CASSSRQSVLSLYGYTF
TGTGCCAGTAGTTCCAGACAGTCCGTACTCTCCCTTTATGGCTACACCTTC
>TRBV5-5|once|TRBJ1-2|TRBD1
CASSHGDRGLHTF
TGTGCCAGCAGTCATGGGGACAGGGGGCTCCACACCTTC
>TRBV7-9|few|TRBJ2-1|.
CASSWSGTHLDNEQFF
TGTGCCAGCAGCTGGTCGGGGACCCACCTCGACAATGAGCAGTTCTTC
>TRBV7-2|.|TRBJ1-1|TRBD1
CASSLIPGTGGSEAFF
TGTGCCAGCAGCTTAATCCCCGGGACAGGGGGGAGTGAAGCTTTCTTT
>TRBV29-1|.|TRBJ1-2|.
CSVKEGSGYTF
TGCAGCGTTAAAGAGGGGAGCGGCTACACCTTC
>TRBV5-6|.|TRBJ1-4|.
CASSFGGTEKLFF
TGTGCCAGCAGCTTTGGGGGTACTGAAAAACTGTTTTTT
>TRBV28|.|TRBJ1-6|.
CASSLGGARPTSPLHF
TGTGCCAGCAGTTTAGGGGGGGCCCGGCCCACTTCACCCCTCCACTTT
>TRBV4-2|.|TRBJ2-7|TRBD2
CASSQEQRGAYEQYF
TGTGCCAGCAGCCAGGAACAGCGGGGGGCCTACGAGCAGTACTTC
>TRBV5-1|.|TRBJ1-2|.
CASSSADSLYGYTF
TGCGCCAGCAGCTCAGCGGACAGTCTCTATGGCTACACCTTC
>TRBV29-1|.|TRBJ2-5|TRBD2
CSVEKPSGDLETQYF
TGCAGCGTTGAAAAACCTAGCGGTGACCTGGAGACCCAGTACTTC
>TRBV19|.|TRBJ1-5|.
CASSIRWDNSNQPQHF
TGTGCCAGTAGTATACGATGGGACAATAGCAATCAGCCCCAGCATTTT
>TRBV7-2|.|TRBJ1-6|.
CASSSSYGNSPLHF
TGTGCCAGCAGCTCCTCGTACGGGAATTCACCCCTCCACTTT
>TRBV18|.|TRBJ1-1|.
CASSPGQNTEAFF
TGTGCCAGCTCTCCTGGACAGAACACTGAAGCTTTCTTT
>TRBV7-9|.|TRBJ1-4|.
CASNTLVAEKLFF
TGTGCCAGCAATACCCTCGTCGCTGAAAAACTGTTTTTT
>TRBV10-3|.|TRBJ2-7|.
CAISGAGVYEQYF
TGTGCCATCAGTGGGGCTGGAGTCTACGAGCAGTACTTC
>TRBV28|.|TRBJ2-2|.
CASSATSPGELFF
TGTGCCAGCAGTGCTACTAGCCCCGGGGAGCTGTTTTTT
>TRBV4-3|.|TRBJ1-5|TRBD1
CASSQDPPGQGSHQPQHF
TGCGCCAGCAGCCAAGATCCCCCAGGACAGGGGTCGCACCAGCCCCAGCATTTT
>TRBV5-6|.|TRBJ1-6|.
CASSVTAYNSPLHF
TGTGCCAGCAGCGTGACAGCCTATAATTCACCCCTCCACTTT
>TRBV30|.|TRBJ1-2|.
CAWNSGDGGYTF
TGTGCCTGGAACAGCGGAGACGGTGGCTACACCTTC
>TRBV7-9|.|TRBJ1-1|TRBD1
CASSLGQGATEAFF
TGTGCCAGCAGCTTGGGACAGGGAGCCACTGAAGCTTTCTTT
>TRBV4-2|.|TRBJ2-7|.
CASSQDRLAYEQYF
TGTGCCAGCAGCCAAGATCGGCTAGCCTACGAGCAGTACTTC
>TRBV27|once|TRBJ2-2|.
CASRRANTGELFF
TGTGCCAGCCGGCGGGCGAACACCGGGGAGCTGTTTTTT
>TRBV13|.|TRBJ2-7|.
CASSLEGWGTSSYEQYF
TGTGCCAGCAGCTTAGAAGGGTGGGGGACGAGCTCCTACGAGCAGTACTTC
>TRBV23-1|.|TRBJ2-2|.
CASSHEEGRPFWAGELFF
TGCGCCAGCAGTCACGAGGAGGGCAGACCTTTCTGGGCCGGGGAGCTGTTTTTT
>TRBV28|.|TRBJ2-1|TRBD1
CASSGATGGNEQFF
TGTGCCAGCAGTGGAGCGACAGGGGGCAATGAGCAGTTCTTC
>TRBV27|.|TRBJ1-4|.
CASSLSIATNEKLFF
TGTGCCAGCAGTTTATCGATTGCAACTAATGAAAAACTGTTTTTT
>TRBV11-1|.|TRBJ1-6|.
CASSLGTVNSPLHF
TGTGCCAGCAGCTTAGGGACAGTTAATTCACCCCTCCACTTT
>TRBV28|.|TRBJ2-5|.
CASSSQETQYF
TGTGCCAGCAGTTCCCAAGAGACCCAGTACTTC
>TRBV18|.|TRBJ2-2|.
CASSPSLQHANTGELFF
TGTGCCAGCTCACCCTCCTTGCAGCACGCGAACACCGGGGAGCTGTTTTTT